A single sample is the source of the 20 T cell receptor beta chains below, sequenced in a study of shared clonotypes between healthy human individuals. The protocol was immunoSEQ multiplex PCR, while the TCRdb copy is restricted to in-frame clones and leaves out a portion. Altogether hundreds of thousands of clones are present, 90% to 97% being singletons, with the ten largest covering 0.11%. CD45RO negativity and positive selection for CCR7 defined naive CD8 cells, a population that excluded terminally differentiated effector memory CD45RA+ cells. The sample taken for sequencing was naive CD8+ T cells sorted from blood. These receptors all stem from a woman younger than 45 in good health.

The V gene is TRBV28, the J gene TRBJ2-2; D perhaps matches TRBD2 (6 bases). Germline lookup yields CDR1 MDHEN and CDR2 SYDVKM. V was cut by 4 bases and J by 5 bases, with 14 bases left in between. The CDR3 is made up of 15 amino acids. The CDR3: CASSSVYRGTGELFF. DNA of the CDR3: TGTGCCAGCAGTTCGGTCTATCGGGGGACCGGGGAGCTGTTTTTT.

The V and J genes are TRBV28 and TRBJ2-5; 12 positions agree with TRBD2. Matching the DNA end better, TRBJ2-7 makes the J call doubtful. The CDR3 has 16 residues. CDR1 MDHEN and CDR2 SYDVKM come from the germline V gene. The DNA for the CDR3 is TGTGCCAGCAGCGCGACTAGCGGGGGATTCGGCTACGAGCAGTACTTC. Translation: CASSATSGGFGYEQYF.

The chain uses TRBV20-1 and TRBJ1-5, with D possibly matching TRBD1 (5 bases). Germline V lookup: CDR1 DFQATT, CDR2 SNEGSKA (reference sequence). CDR3 length: 9 amino acids. This CDR3 is CKPGGPQHF. The DNA of the CDR3 is TGCAAACCCGGGGGGCCCCAGCATTTT.

The V gene is TRBV29-1, the J gene TRBJ2-1, with 7 nucleotides matching TRBD1. Losses at the gene ends were 7 bases for V and 4 bases for J; bases not matched to a gene: 7. Germline V gives CDR1 SQVTM, CDR2 ANQGSEA. CDR3 length equals 13 residues. The DNA of the CDR3 is TGCAGCGGCCGGGACAGCAATTACAATGAGCAGTTCTTC. Translating gives CSGRDSNYNEQFF.

V and J are TRBV6-6 and TRBJ1-1; no clear D gene. Germline V CDR1 and CDR2: MNHNY, SVGAGI (reference sequence). The CDR3 consists of 13 residues. V lost 5 bases and J lost 1, with 8 bases in between. The CDR3 protein is CASSAGGNTEAFF. The DNA for the CDR3 is TGTGCCAGCAGTGCGGGAGGGAACACTGAAGCTTTCTTT.

The rearrangement links TRBV5-8 to TRBJ2-3, with TRBD2 matching 7 bases. The CDR3 extends over 17 amino acids. J lost 2 bases, V lost 5 bases, and 14 bases had no gene match. Germline V CDR1 and CDR2: SGHTS, YDEGEE. This CDR3 reads CASRTNIRDYYTDTQYF. The DNA for the CDR3 is TGTGCCAGCAGAACTAACATCCGGGACTATTACACAGATACGCAGTATTTT.

V usage is TRBV7-8 and J usage is TRBJ2-1; D not certain. Germline V gene sequence: CDR1 SGHVS, CDR2 FQNEAQ. The germline V and J ends were trimmed by 5 bases and 11 bases, with 16 bases remaining between them. The CDR3 has 13 residues. The CDR3 DNA follows: TGTGCCAGCAGCCCCCTGTACAGCCAGCAGCAGTTCTTC. This translates into CASSPLYSQQQFF.

V is TRBV28 and J is TRBJ2-7; D gene uncertain. Germline V gene data show CDR1 as MDHEN and CDR2 as SYDVKM. The CDR3 is 11 residues long. V lost 2 bases to trimming and J lost 6 bases, with 5 bases between them. This CDR3 reads CASSLMVEQYF. CDR3 bases: TGTGCCAGCAGTTTAATGGTCGAGCAGTACTTC.

Of note for this clone: This same CDR3 is encoded by further DNA sequences in the sample. The chain couples TRBV28 to TRBJ1-6, with 9 bases lining up with TRBD1. Germline assignment: CDR1 MDHEN and CDR2 SYDVKM. V lost 3 bases to trimming and J lost 9 bases; unmatched junction nucleotides: 3. CDR3 length: 14 amino acids. The CDR3 DNA reads as TGTGCCAGCAGTTTGGGACAGGGAGGTTCACCCCTCCACTTT. Translating gives CASSLGQGGSPLHF.

The genes are TRBV27 and TRBJ2-1; D is possibly TRBD2 (9 bases). V was pared by 5 bases and J by 9 bases, with 20 bases between. The CDR3 consists of 15 residues. Germline CDR1 and CDR2: MNHEY and SMNVEV (reference sequence). The CDR3 region is CASSIIAGDRGEQFF. The CDR3 DNA is TGTGCCAGCAGTATAATAGCGGGAGACAGGGGTGAGCAGTTCTTC.

The CDR3 nucleotides are TGTGCCAGCAGTCATACAGGGGGCAATGAGCAGTTCTTC. Translation: CASSHTGGNEQFF. This chain links TRBV7-9 with TRBJ2-1; TRBD1 matches at 8 bases. The CDR3 consists of 13 residues. CDR1 and CDR2 from the germline V gene are SEHNR and FQNEAQ (reference sequence). Germline trimming cut 6 bases from V and 6 bases from J; bases unmatched to any gene: 4.

The rearrangement uses TRBV6-5 and TRBJ2-2; D gene unclear. Trimming left V 0 bases short and J 0 bases short, with 2 bases between. From germline, CDR1 is MNHEY and CDR2 SVGAGI. This CDR3 has 14 residues. The CDR3 here is CASSYSSNTGELFF. In nucleotides, the CDR3 is TGTGCCAGCAGTTACTCTTCGAACACCGGGGAGCTGTTTTTT.

This chain uses TRBV27 with TRBJ2-2; no clear D. V was pared by 4 bases and J by 7 bases, with 7 bases between. The CDR3 has 12 amino acids. The germline V gene has CDR1 MNHEY and CDR2 SMNVEV (reference sequence). The CDR3, as DNA: TGTGCCAGCAGTTGGGTGAGCGGGGAGCTGTTTTTT. It translates to CASSWVSGELFF.

This clone was found once. The chain is built from TRBV28 and TRBJ2-5; 8 positions match TRBD2. V lost 6 bases, J lost 7 bases, and 16 bases stayed unmatched. The germline V gene encodes CDR1 MDHEN and CDR2 SYDVKM. CDR3 length: 16 amino acids. This CDR3 reads CASRTAITGTRGTQYF. CDR3 bases: TGTGCCAGCAGGACAGCCATAACCGGGACTAGAGGGACCCAGTACTTC.

The chain joins TRBV5-1 to TRBJ2-7, with D tentatively TRBD2 (5 bases). This CDR3 is built from 15 residues. Between the trimmed V and J ends, which lost 0 bases and 2 bases, there was a span of 12 bases. The germline V gene encodes CDR1 SGHRS and CDR2 YFSETQ. CDR3 bases: TGCGCCAGCAGCTTGGCCGTGGGAGCCCCCTACGAGCAGTACTTC. Translating it yields CASSLAVGAPYEQYF.

For this clone: Other DNA sequences in the sample encode the same CDR3. The V and J genes are TRBV7-9 and TRBJ2-7, with unresolved D. V lost 1 base and J 2 bases, leaving 6 bases between the germline ends. This CDR3 region has 13 residues. Germline CDR1 reads SEHNR; CDR2 reads FQNEAQ (reference sequence). This chain's CDR3 is CASSLGRPYEQYF. DNA for the CDR3: TGTGCCAGCAGCTTAGGCAGGCCCTACGAGCAGTACTTC.

The chain carries TRBV9 and TRBJ2-1, with a possible D match to TRBD2 (6 bases). CDR1 and CDR2 (germline): SGDLS, YYNGEE. CDR3 length: 15 residues. Trimming shortened V by 2 bases and J by 0 bases, and 9 bases separated the two germline ends. The CDR3 loop reads CASSVSGYSYNEQFF. CDR3 in DNA: TGTGCCAGCAGCGTTAGCGGCTACTCCTACAATGAGCAGTTCTTC.

This rearrangement joins TRBV5-1 to TRBJ2-2; D is perhaps TRBD1 (6 bases). This CDR3 contains 17 residues. Trimming took off 1 base at V and 4 bases at J, with 17 bases between the two ends. Germline loops: CDR1 SGHRS, CDR2 YFSETQ. The DNA for the CDR3 is TGCGCCAGCAGCTTGAGAGGGCAGGGGTCGGGCACCGGGGAGCTGTTTTTT. Translating gives CASSLRGQGSGTGELFF.

V is TRBV19 and J is TRBJ1-5; a possible D gene is TRBD1 (5 bases). Trimming took off 3 bases at V and 0 bases at J, with 21 bases between the two ends. This CDR3 contains 19 residues. The V gene's germline CDR1 is LNHDA and CDR2 SQIVND (reference sequence). This CDR3 is CASSILRAGPEYSNQPQHF. CDR3 bases: TGTGCCAGTAGTATCCTACGGGCAGGGCCGGAGTATAGCAATCAGCCCCAGCATTTT.

The chain links TRBV19 to TRBJ1-1; 11 nucleotides line up with TRBD1. CDR1 and CDR2 (germline): LNHDA, SQIVND (reference sequence). J lost 1 base, V lost 5 bases, and 3 bases had no gene match. The CDR3 totals 15 residues. CDR3 DNA sequence: TGTGCCAGTAGTTGGACAGGGGGCGGGAACACTGAAGCTTTCTTT. This codes for CASSWTGGGNTEAFF.